The 30 T cell receptor beta chains in this list originate from one sample, sequenced in a study of memory CD4+ T cells and cytomegalovirus serostatus. The method was immunoSEQ multiplex PCR; TCRdb's version includes in-frame clones alone and lacks a portion of them. Of some 65,000 clones in the sample, over 70% were seen once. Single viable CD3+CD4+CD8-CD45RO+ cells were sorted as the memory CD4+ T cells. Material for sequencing was memory CD4+ T cells from blood. The receptors were gathered from an adult in good health and CMV-seronegative. Some clones in this sample may be carry-over from other donors' samples.

This clone was recorded a few times. The rearrangement joins TRBV18 to TRBJ2-5, with TRBD2 matching over 9 bases. The germline gives CDR1 KGHSH, CDR2 LQKENI. J lost 5 bases, V lost 3 bases, and 7 bases had no gene match. This CDR3 has 15 residues. The CDR3 sequence: CASSPLVTSGETQYF. The DNA for the CDR3 is TGTGCCAGCTCACCTCTGGTTACTAGCGGGGAGACCCAGTACTTC.

This chain links TRBV6-5 with TRBJ1-2; D may be TRBD1 (5 bases). V gave up 2 bases and J gave up 7 bases, with 11 bases separating them. This CDR3 is 13 amino acids long. In germline, CDR1 is MNHEY, CDR2 SVGAGI. The CDR3 DNA follows: TGTGCCAGCAGTTACCCCGACAGTGGTGGCTACACCTTC. Translating it yields CASSYPDSGGYTF.

This chain uses TRBV6-6 with TRBJ1-4; D is ambiguous. This CDR3 is built from 14 residues. Between the trimmed V and J ends, which lost 10 bases and 4 bases, there was a span of 16 bases. Looked up from germline, CDR1 is MNHNY and CDR2 is SVGAGI (reference sequence). The CDR3 here is CATTNGRHNEKLFF. The CDR3 DNA follows: TGTGCCACCACAAATGGCAGGCATAATGAAAAACTGTTTTTT.

The DNA for the CDR3 is TGTGCCAGCAGCTCTAGGAGAATCTATGGCTACACCTTC. Amino acids: CASSSRRIYGYTF. The chain carries TRBV5-6 and TRBJ1-2; D is undetermined. V was trimmed by 3 bases and J by 4 bases, leaving 10 bases between them. The CDR3 is 13 residues long. The germline CDR1 and CDR2 sequences are SGHDT and YYEEEE.

This rearrangement joins TRBV28 to TRBJ1-4; no clear D gene. V gave up 4 bases and J gave up 3 bases, with 12 bases separating them. CDR3 length equals 15 residues. The germline gives CDR1 MDHEN, CDR2 SYDVKM. CDR3 bases: TGTGCCAGCAGTTCCCCGACCAGATCTAATGAAAAACTGTTTTTT. Encoded protein: CASSSPTRSNEKLFF.

This chain joins TRBV28 and TRBJ1-1; 8 bases fit TRBD1. The CDR3 is 15 amino acids. Germline loops: CDR1 MDHEN, CDR2 SYDVKM. The V and J ends lost 10 bases and 4 bases, in that order; junction bases with no gene match: 14. The CDR3 DNA follows: TGTGCCATGTCCCCCTCAGGGGGCTCGGGCACTGAAGCTTTCTTT. Translating gives CAMSPSGGSGTEAFF.

The chain recombines TRBV2 with TRBJ2-3, with D possibly being TRBD1 or TRBD2 (5 bases each). Trimming took 2 bases from V and 6 from J, leaving 15 bases between them. The germline V gene encodes CDR1 SNHLY and CDR2 FYNNEI. The CDR3 is made up of 15 amino acids. The CDR3 region is CASSEYRGRGDTQYF. As DNA, the CDR3 is TGTGCCAGCAGTGAATACCGGGGCCGAGGGGATACGCAGTATTTT.

In its sample, this clone was seen once. V gene TRBV30 combines with J gene TRBJ1-5, with D unresolved. CDR3 size: 14 residues. V gave up 2 bases and J gave up 3 bases, with 11 bases separating them. Germline-derived CDR1 and CDR2 are GTSNPN and SVGIG (reference sequence). CDR3 sequence (DNA): TGTGCCTGGAGTCCCGGCGGCTTCAATCAGCCCCAGCATTTT. Translation: CAWSPGGFNQPQHF. The full variable domain, with the rest looked up from reference TRBV30 and TRBJ1-5, is SQTIHQWPATLVQPVGSPLSLECTVEGTSNPNLYWYRQAAGRGLQLLFYSVGIGQISSEVPQNLSASRPQDRQFILSSKKLLLSDSGFYLCAWSPGGFNQPQHFGDGTRLSIL.

V gene TRBV18 combines with J gene TRBJ2-1; D may be TRBD2 (5 bases). Germline-derived CDR1 and CDR2 are KGHSH and LQKENI. The V and J ends lost 3 bases and 8 bases respectively, with 14 bases between them. The CDR3 is 14 amino acids. The CDR3, as DNA: TGTGCCAGCTCACCGGGGTCGGGAAGGGATGAGCAGTTCTTC. This translates into CASSPGSGRDEQFF. Full variable domain (remainder filled in from reference TRBV18 and TRBJ2-1): NAGVMQNPRHLVRRRGQEARLRCSPMKGHSHVYWYRQLPEEGLKFMVYLQKENIIDESGMPKERFSAEFPKEGPSILRIQQVVRGDSAAYFCASSPGSGRDEQFFGPGTRLTVL.

This chain links TRBV30 with TRBJ1-4; TRBD1 matches at 8 bases. V lost 7 bases to trimming and J lost 8 bases; unmatched junction nucleotides: 3. CDR1 is GTSNPN, CDR2 SVGIG, per germline (reference sequence). The CDR3 is 11 residues long. As DNA, the CDR3 is TGTGCCTTACAGGGGGTCGAAAAACTGTTTTTT. This sequence encodes CALQGVEKLFF. The full variable domain, its missing parts supplied by reference TRBV30 and TRBJ1-4, is SQTIHQWPATLVQPVGSPLSLECTVEGTSNPNLYWYRQAAGRGLQLLFYSVGIGQISSEVPQNLSASRPQDRQFILSSKKLLLSDSGFYLCALQGVEKLFFGSGTQLSVL.

J is TRBJ2-7 and V is TRBV28; D remains unclear. The CDR3 has 11 residues. CDR1 and CDR2 (germline): MDHEN, SYDVKM. V was clipped by 3 bases and J by 5 bases, with 5 bases between them. In DNA form, the CDR3 reads TGTGCCAGCAGTTTCTTCAACGAGCAGTACTTC. Its protein is CASSFFNEQYF.

V is TRBV5-6 and J is TRBJ2-4; TRBD1 is a possible D gene (6 bases). Trimming removed 4 bases from V and 6 bases from J, with 20 bases in between. The germline gives CDR1 SGHDT, CDR2 YYEEEE. This CDR3 has 16 amino acids. CDR3 nucleotides: TGTGCCAGCAGCGCATTCGGGACAACATCTGGAAACATTCAGTACTTC. This encodes CASSAFGTTSGNIQYF.

This chain joins TRBV4-3 and TRBJ2-5; 7 bases map to TRBD1. J gave up 1 base and V 3 bases, and 5 bases lay outside the gene matches. The CDR3 sequence is 15 residues long. The germline V gene encodes CDR1 LGHNA and CDR2 YSLEER. CDR3 in amino acids: CASSQADRSQETQYF. CDR3 sequence (DNA): TGCGCCAGCAGCCAGGCGGACAGGAGCCAAGAGACCCAGTACTTC.

The chain recombines TRBV5-1 with TRBJ2-7, with TRBD2 identical over 7 bases. J was trimmed by 0 bases and V by 7 bases; bases with no gene match: 4. Per the germline V gene, CDR1 is SGHRS and CDR2 is YFSETQ. The CDR3 runs 13 residues. This CDR3 is CASGEGSSYEQYF. The CDR3 region has the DNA TGCGCCAGCGGGGAGGGGAGCTCCTACGAGCAGTACTTC.

V is TRBV7-9 and J is TRBJ2-5; D perhaps matches TRBD1 (5 bases). CDR3 size: 14 residues. Germline CDR1 and CDR2: SEHNR and FQNEAQ (reference sequence). Trimming cost V 4 bases and J 5 bases, with 14 bases left between them. The CDR3 protein is CASSSTPGLETQYF. CDR3 bases: TGTGCCAGCAGCTCGACCCCAGGGCTGGAGACCCAGTACTTC.

The J gene is TRBJ2-3, the V gene TRBV4-3; 16 nucleotides match TRBD2. From germline, CDR1 is LGHNA and CDR2 YSLEER. There are 15 residues in the CDR3. J lost 7 bases, V lost 3 bases, and 1 base had no gene match. CDR3 in amino acids: CASSQGLAGGYTQYF. The DNA for the CDR3 is TGCGCCAGCAGCCAGGGACTAGCGGGAGGGTATACGCAGTATTTT.

This chain joins TRBV12-5 and TRBJ2-5; 8 bases are a match to TRBD2. The CDR3 has 17 residues. Losses at the gene ends were 6 bases for V and 4 bases for J; bases not matched to a gene: 16. Germline V gene data show CDR1 as LGHNT and CDR2 as FRNRAP. Written as DNA, the CDR3 is TGTGCTAGTGGGCGGGGGGTTGCAGGGGCAGGTTCAGAGACCCAGTACTTC. Translated, it gives CASGRGVAGAGSETQYF.

This chain joins TRBV5-1 and TRBJ2-5; 9 nucleotides line up with TRBD2. This CDR3 is built from 15 residues. With V trimmed by 4 bases and J by 5 bases, 9 bases remained unmatched. Germline lookup yields CDR1 SGHRS and CDR2 YFSETQ. CDR3 DNA sequence: TGCGCCAGCAGCGGAGGCGGGGGGGCAGGGGAGACCCAGTACTTC. Translating gives CASSGGGGAGETQYF.

This chain links TRBV30 with TRBJ1-5; D remains unclear. V lost 1 base, J lost 6 bases, and 10 bases lay in between. Germline values: CDR1 GTSNPN, CDR2 SVGIG (reference sequence). The CDR3 is made up of 13 amino acids. As DNA, the CDR3 is TGTGCCTGGAGTGCCTCTGAAAGTCAGCCCCAGCATTTT. Encoded protein: CAWSASESQPQHF. Combining the CDR3 with reference TRBV30 and TRBJ1-5 gives the whole variable domain SQTIHQWPATLVQPVGSPLSLECTVEGTSNPNLYWYRQAAGRGLQLLFYSVGIGQISSEVPQNLSASRPQDRQFILSSKKLLLSDSGFYLCAWSASESQPQHFGDGTRLSIL.

The genes are TRBV4-1 and TRBJ2-2; D may be TRBD2 (6 bases). V was trimmed by 1 base and J by 6 bases, leaving 9 bases between them. The CDR3 totals 14 residues. Germline V gene sequence: CDR1 MGHRA, CDR2 YSYEKL. The CDR3 nucleotides read TGCGCCAGCAGCCAAGGGAGGGGCCCCGGGGAGCTGTTTTTT. Its translation is CASSQGRGPGELFF.

This clone was observed a single time. J is TRBJ2-7 and V is TRBV6-6; D possibly corresponds to TRBD1 (5 bases). Germline V gene lookup returns CDR1 MNHNY and CDR2 SVGAGI (reference sequence). The V gene lost 2 bases and the J gene lost 0 bases, with 14 bases spanning the gap. The CDR3 has 16 amino acids. The CDR3, as DNA: TGTGCCAGCAGTTACCCCAGGACACGAAACTCCTACGAGCAGTACTTC. Translation: CASSYPRTRNSYEQYF.

This rearrangement joins TRBV15 to TRBJ1-5; D gene unclear. CDR3 size: 13 residues. V was pared by 4 bases and J by 8 bases, with 12 bases between. Germline CDR1 is LNHNV and CDR2 is YYDKDF (reference sequence). This CDR3 is CATSIKYDEPQHF. CDR3 coding DNA: TGTGCCACCAGCATAAAGTACGATGAGCCCCAGCATTTT.

The genes are TRBV9 and TRBJ2-3; D remains ambiguous. The length of the CDR3 is 15 residues. Per the germline V gene, CDR1 is SGDLS and CDR2 is YYNGEE. V shed 1 base and J shed 4 bases, with 13 bases lying between them. CDR3 sequence reads: CASSVSPSGPDTQYF. The CDR3 bases are TGTGCCAGCAGCGTAAGCCCTTCGGGCCCAGATACGCAGTATTTT.

This clone was recorded once. The chain links TRBV19 to TRBJ1-3; no definite D call. The CDR3 spans 19 residues. Germline values: CDR1 LNHDA, CDR2 SQIVND (reference sequence). V was clipped by 5 bases and J by 0 bases, with 23 bases between them. CDR3 in DNA: TGTGCCAGTAGTCCAGATACGAACCCCGCCACGAGCTCTGGAAACACCATATATTTT. Protein product: CASSPDTNPATSSGNTIYF. Looking up the rest from reference TRBV19 and TRBJ1-3 gives the full variable domain: DGGITQSPKYLFRKEGQNVTLSCEQNLNHDAMYWYRQDPGQGLRLIYYSQIVNDFQKGDIAEGYSVSREKKESFPLTVTSAQKNPTAFYLCASSPDTNPATSSGNTIYFGEGSWLTVV.

The V gene is TRBV2, the J gene TRBJ1-4; TRBD1 aligns across 7 bases. Losses at the gene ends were 7 bases for V and 8 bases for J; bases not matched to a gene: 10. The germline gives CDR1 SNHLY, CDR2 FYNNEI. The CDR3 extends over 14 amino acids. The CDR3 sequence is CASTRTGYAEKLFF. In DNA form, the CDR3 reads TGTGCCAGCACCCGGACAGGTTATGCGGAAAAACTGTTTTTT.

The chain combines TRBV11-2 with TRBJ2-1; 10 nucleotides match TRBD2. CDR1 is SGHAT and CDR2 is FQNNGV in the germline V gene. V gave up 4 bases and J gave up 3 bases; unmatched junction bases: 3. The CDR3 spans 15 residues. CDR3 sequence reads: CASSYLAGDYNEQFF. In DNA form, the CDR3 reads TGTGCCAGCAGCTATCTAGCGGGAGACTACAATGAGCAGTTCTTC.

The genes are TRBV7-2 and TRBJ2-2; D not resolved. The CDR3 has 15 amino acids. V gave up 4 bases and J gave up 0 bases, with 9 bases separating them. Germline lookup yields CDR1 SGHTA and CDR2 FQGNSA. The CDR3 DNA sequence: TGTGCCAGCAGCTGGGGTCATGCGAACACCGGGGAGCTGTTTTTT. This gives the protein CASSWGHANTGELFF.

The chain combines TRBV7-2 with TRBJ1-2; maybe TRBD1 (6 bases). Trimming removed 1 base from V and 4 bases from J, with 10 bases in between. The CDR3 extends over 14 amino acids. Per the germline V gene, CDR1 is SGHTA and CDR2 is FQGNSA. Here the CDR3 DNA reads TGTGCCAGCAGCTTAGGAGAAGGGGGCTATGGCTACACCTTC. Protein sequence: CASSLGEGGYGYTF.

The rearrangement links TRBV7-9 to TRBJ1-4; D not certain. Trimming took off 2 bases at V and 0 bases at J, with 7 bases between the two ends. Germline V gives CDR1 SEHNR, CDR2 FQNEAQ (reference sequence). The CDR3 covers 15 residues. The CDR3 region is CASSLHHPTNEKLFF. The CDR3 coding sequence is TGTGCCAGCAGCTTACATCACCCAACTAATGAAAAACTGTTTTTT.

This chain connects TRBV5-1 to TRBJ1-1; 8 nucleotides agree with TRBD1. After removal of 4 bases from V and 0 bases from J, the junction contained 2 bases not matched to a gene. This CDR3 has 14 amino acids. Germline CDR1 reads SGHRS; CDR2 reads YFSETQ. CDR3 bases: TGCGCCAGCAGCCCGGGACAGGTGAACACTGAAGCTTTCTTT. It is translated as CASSPGQVNTEAFF.